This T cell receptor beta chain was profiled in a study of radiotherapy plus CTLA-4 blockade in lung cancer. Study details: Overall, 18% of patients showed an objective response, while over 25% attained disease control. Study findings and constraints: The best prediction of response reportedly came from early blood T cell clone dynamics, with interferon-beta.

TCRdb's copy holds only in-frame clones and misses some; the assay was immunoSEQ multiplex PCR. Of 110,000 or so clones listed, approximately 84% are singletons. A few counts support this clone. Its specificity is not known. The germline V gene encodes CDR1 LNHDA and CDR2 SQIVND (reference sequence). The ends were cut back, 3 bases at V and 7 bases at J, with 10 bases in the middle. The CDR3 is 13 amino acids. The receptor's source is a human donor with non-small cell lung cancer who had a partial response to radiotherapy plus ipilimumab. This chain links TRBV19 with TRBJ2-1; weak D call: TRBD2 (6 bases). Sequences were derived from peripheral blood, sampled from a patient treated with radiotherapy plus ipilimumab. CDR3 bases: TGTGCCAGTAGTATGGAGGGTCGGAATGAGCAGTTCTTC. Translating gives CASSMEGRNEQFF.